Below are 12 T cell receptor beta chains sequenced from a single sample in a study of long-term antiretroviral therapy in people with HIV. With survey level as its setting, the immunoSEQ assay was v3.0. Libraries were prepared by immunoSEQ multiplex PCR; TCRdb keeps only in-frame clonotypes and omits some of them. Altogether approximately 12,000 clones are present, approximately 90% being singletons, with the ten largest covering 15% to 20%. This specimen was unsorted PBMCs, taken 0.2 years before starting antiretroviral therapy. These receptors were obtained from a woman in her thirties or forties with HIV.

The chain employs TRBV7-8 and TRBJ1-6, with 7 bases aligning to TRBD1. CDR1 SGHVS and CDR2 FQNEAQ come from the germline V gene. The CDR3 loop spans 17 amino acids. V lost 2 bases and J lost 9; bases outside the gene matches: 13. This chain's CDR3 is CASSLRRSGQVASPLHF. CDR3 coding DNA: TGTGCCAGCAGCTTACGGAGGTCTGGACAGGTAGCTTCACCCCTCCACTTT.

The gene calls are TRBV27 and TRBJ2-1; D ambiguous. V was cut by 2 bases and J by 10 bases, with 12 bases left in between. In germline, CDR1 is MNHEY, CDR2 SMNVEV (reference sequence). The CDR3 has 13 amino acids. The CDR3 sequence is CASSLPPLGEQFF. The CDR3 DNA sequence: TGTGCCAGCAGTTTACCGCCCCTAGGAGAGCAGTTCTTC.

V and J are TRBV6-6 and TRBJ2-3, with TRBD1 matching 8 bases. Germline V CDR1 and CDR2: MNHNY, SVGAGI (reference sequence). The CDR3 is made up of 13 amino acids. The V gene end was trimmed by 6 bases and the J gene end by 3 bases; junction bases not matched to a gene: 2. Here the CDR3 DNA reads TGTGCCAGCAGAGGACAGGGAACAGATACGCAGTATTTT. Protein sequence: CASRGQGTDTQYF.

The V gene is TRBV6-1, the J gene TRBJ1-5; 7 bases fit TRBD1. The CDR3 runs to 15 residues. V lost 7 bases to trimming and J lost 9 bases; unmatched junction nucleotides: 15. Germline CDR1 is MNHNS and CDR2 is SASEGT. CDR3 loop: CASTKNRGWGGPQHF. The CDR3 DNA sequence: TGTGCCAGCACCAAGAACAGGGGATGGGGTGGGCCCCAGCATTTT.

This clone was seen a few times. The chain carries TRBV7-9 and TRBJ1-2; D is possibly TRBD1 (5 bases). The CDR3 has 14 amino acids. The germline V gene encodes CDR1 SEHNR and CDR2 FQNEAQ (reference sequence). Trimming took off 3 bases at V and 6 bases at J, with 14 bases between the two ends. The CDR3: CASSFSGGSNGYTF. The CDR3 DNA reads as TGTGCCAGCAGCTTCAGCGGGGGAAGCAATGGCTACACCTTC.

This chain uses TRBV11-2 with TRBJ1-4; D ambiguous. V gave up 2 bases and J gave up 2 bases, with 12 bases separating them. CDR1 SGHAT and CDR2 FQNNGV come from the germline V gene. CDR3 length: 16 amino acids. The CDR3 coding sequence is TGTGCCAGCAGCTTAATCTACGGCGAGACTAATGAAAAACTGTTTTTT. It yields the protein CASSLIYGETNEKLFF.

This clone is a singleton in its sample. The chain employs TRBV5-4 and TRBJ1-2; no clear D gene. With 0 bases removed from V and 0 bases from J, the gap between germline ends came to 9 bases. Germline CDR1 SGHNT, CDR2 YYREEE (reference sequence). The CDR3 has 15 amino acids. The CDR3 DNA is TGTGCCAGCAGCTTGGCGGCCGTTACTAACTATGGCTACACCTTC. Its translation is CASSLAAVTNYGYTF.

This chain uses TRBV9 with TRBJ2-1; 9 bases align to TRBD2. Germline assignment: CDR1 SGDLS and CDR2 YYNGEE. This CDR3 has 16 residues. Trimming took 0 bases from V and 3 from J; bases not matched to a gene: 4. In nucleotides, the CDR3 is TGTGCCAGCAGCGTAGCTGGCGGGGGGGTCTACAATGAGCAGTTCTTC. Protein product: CASSVAGGGVYNEQFF.

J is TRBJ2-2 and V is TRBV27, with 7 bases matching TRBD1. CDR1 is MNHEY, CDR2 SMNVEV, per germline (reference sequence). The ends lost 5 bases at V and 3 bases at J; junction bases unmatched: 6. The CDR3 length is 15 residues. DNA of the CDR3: TGTGCCAGCAGTAGGACAGGTGCGGACACCGGGGAGCTGTTTTTT. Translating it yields CASSRTGADTGELFF.

The CDR3 DNA is TGTGCCAGCAGTTACGAGGAGACCGGGGAGCTGTTTTTT. This translates into CASSYEETGELFF. The chain employs TRBV6-5 and TRBJ2-2; no clear D. The CDR3 has 13 residues. Trimming removed 2 bases at V and 5 bases at J, with 6 bases between. CDR1 is MNHEY, CDR2 SVGAGI, per germline.

CDR3 sequence: CASSLRGGEAFF. The DNA for the CDR3 is TGTGCCAGCAGCTTGAGGGGCGGTGAAGCTTTCTTT. V gene TRBV7-2 combines with J gene TRBJ1-1, with D perhaps matching TRBD1 (5 bases). The V and J ends lost 3 bases and 7 bases respectively, with 9 bases between them. This CDR3 spans 12 amino acids. The germline V gene has CDR1 SGHTA and CDR2 FQGNSA.

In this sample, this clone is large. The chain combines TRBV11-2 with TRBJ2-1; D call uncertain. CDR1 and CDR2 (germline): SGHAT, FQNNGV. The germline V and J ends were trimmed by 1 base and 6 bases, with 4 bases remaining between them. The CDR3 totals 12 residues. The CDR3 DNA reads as TGTGCCAGCAGCTTAGGGTCCAATGAGCAGTTCTTC. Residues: CASSLGSNEQFF.